This TCR beta chain was obtained from a study of human T cells and chemical hapten exposure. The V segment lost 5 bases and the J segment 9 bases; nucleotides outside the gene matches: 7. The CDR3 spans 15 residues. Germline V gene lookup returns CDR1 SGHTA and CDR2 FQGNSA. One entry per CDR3 protein, called by TCRdb with MiXCR from the RACE reads. The data contain more than 300,000 distinct CDR3 sequences, more than 4.5% of them singletons. As to time point: pre-sensitization, week 0. The treatment is: therapeutic diphenylcyclopropenone sensitization with weekly scalp DPC. Donors were 18 to 70-year-old alopecia patients suitable for DPC.

The rearrangement links TRBV7-2 to TRBJ2-1, with 13 bases fitting TRBD2. The material sequenced was whole blood, taken in connection with sensitization to the hapten diphenylcyclopropenone (DPC). The origin of this receptor is a woman in her 50s with alopecia areata. Some clones in this sample may be carry-over from other donors' samples. The CDR3 nucleotides are TGTGCCAGCAGCCCCGGGACTAGCGGGACGTTTGAGCAGTTCTTC. Translated: CASSPGTSGTFEQFF.